The 24 T cell receptor beta chains given below trace back to one sample, sequenced in a study of cytotoxic CD8 clonotypes in ibrutinib-treated CLL. Sequenced by immunoSEQ multiplex PCR; TCRdb stores in-frame clones only, minus some. The table shows around 140,000 clones, with roughly three quarters occurring only once. Sequenced here: PBMCs, sampled after 24 months of ibrutinib treatment. Receptor source: a human donor with chronic lymphocytic leukemia.

This chain joins TRBV5-1 and TRBJ2-2; weak D call: TRBD2 (6 bases). Germline lookup yields CDR1 SGHRS and CDR2 YFSETQ. Deletions cut 6 bases from V and 0 bases from J, with 15 bases between. There are 16 residues in the CDR3. The DNA for the CDR3 is TGCGCCAGCAAGCCGCCCGGGACTCCGAACACCGGGGAGCTGTTTTTT. Amino acids: CASKPPGTPNTGELFF.

This chain links TRBV11-3 with TRBJ2-3; TRBD1 aligns across 9 bases. The V gene end was trimmed by 5 bases and the J gene end by 3 bases; junction bases not matched to a gene: 6. This CDR3 contains 15 residues. Germline-derived CDR1 and CDR2 are SGHNT and YENEEA. The CDR3, as DNA: TGTGCCAGCAGCCCGCAGGGACAGGGAACAGATACGCAGTATTTT. It codes for CASSPQGQGTDTQYF.

This clone was seen at least ten times. J is TRBJ2-1 and V is TRBV19, with TRBD1 identical over 12 bases. CDR1 and CDR2 from the germline V gene are LNHDA and SQIVND (reference sequence). The CDR3 runs 12 residues. V dropped 8 bases and J dropped 10; count of bases not matched to a gene: 3. CDR3 nucleotide sequence: TGTGCCAGTTGGGACAGGGGGCGCGAGCAGTTCTTC. This sequence encodes CASWDRGREQFF.

J is TRBJ2-2 and V is TRBV6-5, with D tentatively TRBD1 (5 bases). Trimming removed 7 bases from V and 0 bases from J, with 9 bases in between. The germline gives CDR1 MNHEY, CDR2 SVGAGI. The CDR3 totals 14 residues. CDR3 coding DNA: TGTGCCAGCAAAACGACAGCGAACACCGGGGAGCTGTTTTTT. As protein: CASKTTANTGELFF.

The gene calls are TRBV4-3 and TRBJ2-5; TRBD1 might be the D (6 bases). Germline V lookup: CDR1 LGHNA, CDR2 YSLEER. Trimming stripped 1 base from V and 3 bases from J, with 18 bases between. The CDR3 length is 17 residues. CDR3 bases: TGCGCCAGCAGCCAAGCCCCAGGGGCGGGTTCCGAAGAGACCCAGTACTTC. Translating it yields CASSQAPGAGSEETQYF.

This clone occurred a few times. The chain carries TRBV4-2 and TRBJ1-5, with 9 bases matching TRBD1. From germline, CDR1 is LGHNA and CDR2 YNFKEQ. The CDR3 has 16 amino acids. The V segment lost 1 base and the J segment 1 base; nucleotides outside the gene matches: 2. For the CDR3, the DNA is TGTGCCAGCAGCCAAGGGACAGGGGACAGCAATCAGCCCCAGCATTTT. Residues: CASSQGTGDSNQPQHF.

The chain has TRBV6-5 and TRBJ2-7, with 8 bases aligning to TRBD2. The ends lost 6 bases at V and 6 bases at J; junction bases unmatched: 10. This CDR3 is 14 amino acids long. Germline V gene lookup returns CDR1 MNHEY and CDR2 SVGAGI. CDR3 sequence: CASSGRGAFLEQYF. The DNA for the CDR3 is TGTGCCAGCAGCGGGCGGGGGGCGTTTCTCGAGCAGTACTTC.

This chain links TRBV5-1 with TRBJ2-2; 8 bases align to TRBD1. Germline loops: CDR1 SGHRS, CDR2 YFSETQ. Germline trimming cut 4 bases from V and 6 bases from J; bases unmatched to any gene: 8. The CDR3 consists of 15 residues. In nucleotides, the CDR3 is TGCGCCAGCAGCCCCGGACAGGGTGGGGCCGGGGAGCTGTTTTTT. This codes for CASSPGQGGAGELFF.

The gene calls are TRBV2 and TRBJ2-3; D tentatively fits TRBD1 or TRBD2 (5 bases each). Trimming removed 2 bases from V and 5 bases from J, with 8 bases in between. Germline CDR1 and CDR2: SNHLY and FYNNEI. The CDR3 length is 13 residues. Here the CDR3 reads CASSELRGDTQYF. DNA of the CDR3: TGTGCCAGCAGTGAATTGAGGGGAGATACGCAGTATTTT.

The CDR3 DNA reads as TGTGCCAGCAGGGGAGGGGGCTCCTACGAGCAGTACTTC. Amino acids: CASRGGGSYEQYF. The chain uses TRBV2 and TRBJ2-7; possibly TRBD2 for D (7 bases). This CDR3 comprises 13 residues. Per the germline V gene, CDR1 is SNHLY and CDR2 is FYNNEI. With 6 bases removed from V and 0 bases from J, the gap between germline ends came to 9 bases. The complete variable domain, with remaining parts taken from reference TRBV2 and TRBJ2-7, reads EPEVTQTPSHQVTQMGQEVILRCVPISNHLYFYWYRQILGQKVEFLVSFYNNEISEKSEIFDDQFSVERPDGSNFTLKIRSTKLEDSAMYFCASRGGGSYEQYFGPGTRLTVT.

V gene TRBV7-9 combines with J gene TRBJ2-2; 8 positions match TRBD1. V lost 2 bases to trimming and J lost 4 bases; unmatched junction nucleotides: 12. CDR1 and CDR2 from the germline V gene are SEHNR and FQNEAQ (reference sequence). The CDR3 contains 18 residues. The CDR3: CASSLNFMGQAGTGELFF. CDR3 coding DNA: TGTGCCAGCAGCTTAAACTTTATGGGACAGGCTGGCACCGGGGAGCTGTTTTTT.

The chain recombines TRBV5-1 with TRBJ1-5, with D maybe TRBD1 (6 bases). From germline, CDR1 is SGHRS and CDR2 YFSETQ. The V end was cut by 2 bases, the J end by 4 bases, with 10 bases between. The CDR3 covers 14 residues. The CDR3 region has the DNA TGCGCCAGCAGCTTCCAAGGGGGTAATCAGCCCCAGCATTTT. Translating it yields CASSFQGGNQPQHF.

The V call is TRBV2, the J call TRBJ2-2; the D is unclear. Trimming pared 2 bases from V and 2 bases from J, leaving 9 bases between. The germline V gene has CDR1 SNHLY and CDR2 FYNNEI. The CDR3 is made up of 15 amino acids. The CDR3 sequence is CASSESGANTGELFF. The CDR3 region has the DNA TGTGCCAGCAGTGAATCGGGTGCCAACACCGGGGAGCTGTTTTTT.

This clone was found once. This sequence joins TRBV6-1 and TRBJ1-5, with a possible D match to TRBD1 (5 bases). Germline loops: CDR1 MNHNS, CDR2 SASEGT. The V gene lost 3 bases and the J gene lost 7 bases, with 16 bases spanning the gap. This CDR3 spans 15 amino acids. The chain's CDR3 is CASSEAPVGGQPQHF. In nucleotides, the CDR3 is TGTGCCAGCAGTGAGGCCCCCGTGGGGGGACAGCCCCAGCATTTT.

This clone occurred once. The chain recombines TRBV4-2 with TRBJ2-1; 8 nucleotides agree with TRBD2. The germline V gene encodes CDR1 LGHNA and CDR2 YNFKEQ. V lost 11 bases, J lost 8 bases, and 14 bases stayed unmatched. CDR3 length equals 14 residues. This CDR3 is CAARASGSGDEQFF. The CDR3 DNA sequence: TGTGCCGCCCGAGCCAGCGGGAGTGGCGATGAGCAGTTCTTC.

The gene calls are TRBV6-1 and TRBJ1-2, with TRBD1 as a possible D gene (5 bases). The V and J ends lost 5 bases and 8 bases respectively, with 12 bases between them. Germline assignment: CDR1 MNHNS and CDR2 SASEGT. CDR3 length: 12 residues. CDR3 sequence (DNA): TGTGCCAGCAGTTGGGGGGTGAGGGGCTACACCTTC. Protein: CASSWGVRGYTF.

V and J are TRBV7-9 and TRBJ1-1; D is undetermined. The CDR3 has 16 residues. CDR1 is SEHNR and CDR2 is FQNEAQ in the germline V gene (reference sequence). V was cut by 5 bases and J by 1 base, with 17 bases left in between. The CDR3 loop reads CASSPPGPVRNTEAFF. In DNA, the CDR3 is TGTGCCAGCAGCCCGCCCGGGCCCGTGCGGAACACTGAAGCTTTCTTT.

On this clone: One end of the junction does not line up with germline, which may come from a read error. The chain recombines TRBV6-7 with TRBJ2-7; D is tentatively TRBD1 or TRBD2 (7 bases each). TRBV6-7 is assigned to the ORF class and has an uncertain function. CDR3 length equals 14 residues. The CDR3 DNA reads TGCGCAGGGGGAGGGTGGAGGGACTCCTACGGGCAGTACTTC. Translation gives CAGGGWRDSYGQYF.

V usage is TRBV6-6 and J usage is TRBJ2-1; D unresolved. The CDR3 sequence is 13 residues long. Trimming cost V 6 bases and J 1 base, with 7 bases left between them. Germline CDR1 is MNHNY and CDR2 is SVGAGI (reference sequence). The CDR3 region is CASRTTSYNEQFF. The CDR3, as DNA: TGTGCCAGCAGGACCACGTCCTACAATGAGCAGTTCTTC.

The chain links TRBV7-8 to TRBJ1-1, with a weak D call TRBD1 (5 bases). Trimming took 2 bases from V and 0 from J, leaving 10 bases between them. This CDR3 spans 15 amino acids. CDR1 and CDR2 (germline): SGHVS, FQNEAQ. In nucleotides, the CDR3 is TGTGCCAGCAGCTTACAGGGACTATTGAACACTGAAGCTTTCTTT. It is translated as CASSLQGLLNTEAFF. Combining the CDR3 with reference TRBV7-8 and TRBJ1-1 gives the whole variable domain GAGVSQSPRYKVAKRGQDVALRCDPISGHVSLFWYQQALGQGPEFLTYFQNEAQLDKSGLPSDRFFAERPEGSVSTLKIQRTQQEDSAVYLCASSLQGLLNTEAFFGQGTRLTVV.

A note on this clone: Given a much more abundant clone one base away, this may be a read error. The J gene is TRBJ2-5, the V gene TRBV28, with D uncertain. Germline CDR1 and CDR2: MDHEN and SYDVKM. This CDR3 has 12 residues. Deletions cut 5 bases from V and 0 bases from J, with 4 bases between. CDR3 DNA sequence: TGTGCCAGCAGTGCCAACCAAGAGACCCAGTACTTC. Protein product: CASSANQETQYF.

The V call is TRBV15, the J call TRBJ2-7; 7 bases are shared with TRBD1. The junction had 7 bases not matched to a gene; V was cut back by 1 base and J by 4 bases. The V gene's germline CDR1 is LNHNV and CDR2 YYDKDF (reference sequence). The CDR3 is made up of 15 amino acids. This CDR3 reads CATSRGATGRYEQYF. CDR3 coding DNA: TGTGCCACCAGCAGAGGTGCGACAGGGCGGTACGAGCAGTACTTC.

The chain is built from TRBV18 and TRBJ1-4, with D possibly TRBD1 on 5 matching bases. V lost 6 bases, J lost 5 bases, and 13 bases lay in between. Germline CDR1 KGHSH, CDR2 LQKENI. The CDR3 totals 14 residues. CDR3 sequence: CASSLLGPNEKLFF. In DNA, the CDR3 is TGTGCCAGCTCGCTCTTGGGGCCGAATGAAAAACTGTTTTTT.

V is TRBV30 and J is TRBJ1-2; the D is unclear. This CDR3 contains 13 residues. V lost 3 bases and J lost 4, with 12 bases in between. Germline CDR1 GTSNPN, CDR2 SVGIG (reference sequence). CDR3 bases: TGTGCCTGGAGAGTCTCCCTGGGCTATGGCTACACCTTC. The encoded protein is CAWRVSLGYGYTF.